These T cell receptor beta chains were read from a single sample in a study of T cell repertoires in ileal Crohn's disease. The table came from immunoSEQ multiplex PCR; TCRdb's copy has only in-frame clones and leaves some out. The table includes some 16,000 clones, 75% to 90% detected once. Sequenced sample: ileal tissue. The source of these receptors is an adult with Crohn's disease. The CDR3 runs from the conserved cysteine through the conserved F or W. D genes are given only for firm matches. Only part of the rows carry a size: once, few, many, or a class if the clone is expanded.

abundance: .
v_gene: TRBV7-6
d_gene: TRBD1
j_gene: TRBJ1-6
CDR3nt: TGTGCCAGCAGCTTACAGGGGGCTGGGTATAATTCACCCCTCCACTTT
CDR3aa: CASSLQGAGYNSPLHF

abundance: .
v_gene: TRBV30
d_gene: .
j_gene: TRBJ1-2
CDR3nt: TGTGCCTGGACGTATCGGACAAACTATGGCTACACCTTC
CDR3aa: CAWTYRTNYGYTF

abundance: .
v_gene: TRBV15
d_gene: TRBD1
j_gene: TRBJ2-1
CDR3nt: TGTGCCACCAGCAGAGACCGGACAGGGTCCAAGAATGAGCAGTTCTTC
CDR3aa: CATSRDRTGSKNEQFF

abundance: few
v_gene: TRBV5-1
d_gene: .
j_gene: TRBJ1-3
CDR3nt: TGCGCCAGCAGCTCCGCCACAGGGTTAGGAAACACCATATATTTT
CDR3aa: CASSSATGLGNTIYF

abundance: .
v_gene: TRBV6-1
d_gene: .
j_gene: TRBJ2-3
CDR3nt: TGTGCCAGCAGTGAACCCCCGAGAGGGGGGGCAGATACGCAGTATTTT
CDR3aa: CASSEPPRGGADTQYF

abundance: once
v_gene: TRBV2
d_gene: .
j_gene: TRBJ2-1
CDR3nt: TGTGCCAGCAGTGGAGGCGGGTATGAGCAGTTCTTC
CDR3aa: CASSGGGYEQFF

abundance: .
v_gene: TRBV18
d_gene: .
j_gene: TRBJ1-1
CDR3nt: TGTGCCAGCTCACCACTAGGGGAAGTAGGCACTGAAGCTTTCTTT
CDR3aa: CASSPLGEVGTEAFF

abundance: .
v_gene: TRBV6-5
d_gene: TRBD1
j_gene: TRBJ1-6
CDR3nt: TGTGCCAGCAGTTCACAGAACAGGGGCGATTCACCCCTCCACTTT
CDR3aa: CASSSQNRGDSPLHF

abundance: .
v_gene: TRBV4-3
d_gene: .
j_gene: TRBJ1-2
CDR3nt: TGCGCCAGCAGCCCAATGCTGAGGTATTCGCAGGGCTACACCTTC
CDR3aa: CASSPMLRYSQGYTF

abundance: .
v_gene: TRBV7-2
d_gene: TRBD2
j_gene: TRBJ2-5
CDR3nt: TGTGCCAGCAGCCGACTAGCTCCAGAGACCCAGTACTTC
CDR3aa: CASSRLAPETQYF

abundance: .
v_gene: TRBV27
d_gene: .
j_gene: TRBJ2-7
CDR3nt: TGTGCCAGCAGTTTATTGGGGGGAGGCTTCTACGAGCAGTACTTC
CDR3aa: CASSLLGGGFYEQYF

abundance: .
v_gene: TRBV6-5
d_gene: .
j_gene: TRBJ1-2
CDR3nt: TGTGCCAGCAGTTACCGGGTGAAAACTGGCTACACCTTC
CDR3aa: CASSYRVKTGYTF

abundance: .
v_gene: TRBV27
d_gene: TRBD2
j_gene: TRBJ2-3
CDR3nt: TGTGCCAGCAGTCCCCTAGGACTAGCCCTAGGGGATACGCAGTATTTT
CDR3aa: CASSPLGLALGDTQYF

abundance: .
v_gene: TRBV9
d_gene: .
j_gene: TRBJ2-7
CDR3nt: TGTGCCAGCAGCGGGGGCGGGGGCAGGGGCGAGCAGTACTTC
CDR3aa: CASSGGGGRGEQYF

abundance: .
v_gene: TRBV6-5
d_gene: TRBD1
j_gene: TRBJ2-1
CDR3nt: TGTGCCAGCAGCCGCGGGGGACAGGGACCCAATGAGCAGTTCTTC
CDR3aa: CASSRGGQGPNEQFF

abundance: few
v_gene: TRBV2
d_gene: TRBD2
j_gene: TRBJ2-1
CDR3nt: TGTGCCAGCAGGGGACTAGCGGGGGGGAGCTCCTACAATGAGCAGTTCTTC
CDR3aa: CASRGLAGGSSYNEQFF

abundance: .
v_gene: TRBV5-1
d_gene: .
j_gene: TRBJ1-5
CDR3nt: TGCGCCAGCAGCTTGGGCGGTAGCAATCAGCCCCAGCATTTT
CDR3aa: CASSLGGSNQPQHF

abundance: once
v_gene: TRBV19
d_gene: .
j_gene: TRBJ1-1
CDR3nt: TGTGCCAGTAGTGAGTTCGACACTGAAGCTTTCTTT
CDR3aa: CASSEFDTEAFF

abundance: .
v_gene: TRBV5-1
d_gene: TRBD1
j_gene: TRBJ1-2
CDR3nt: TGCGCCAGCAGCTCCCGACAGGGGATCGATGGCTACACCTTC
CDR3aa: CASSSRQGIDGYTF

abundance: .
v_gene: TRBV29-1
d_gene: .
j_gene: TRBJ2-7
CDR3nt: TGCAGCGTCTTCCTGGACACGGGCTACGAGCAGTACTTC
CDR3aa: CSVFLDTGYEQYF

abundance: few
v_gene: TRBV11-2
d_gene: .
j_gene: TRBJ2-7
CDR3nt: TGTGCCAGCAGCTTAGGGCACAGGGGAGGAGGATACGAGCAGTACTTC
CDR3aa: CASSLGHRGGGYEQYF

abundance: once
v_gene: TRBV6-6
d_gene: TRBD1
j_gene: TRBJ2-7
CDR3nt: TGTGCCAGCAGTTGGGACAGGGTTTCCTACGAGCAGTACTTC
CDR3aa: CASSWDRVSYEQYF

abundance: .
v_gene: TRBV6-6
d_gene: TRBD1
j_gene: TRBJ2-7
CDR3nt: TGTGCCAGCAGTAGCCCAGGACAGGCCTACGAGCAGTACTTC
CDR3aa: CASSSPGQAYEQYF

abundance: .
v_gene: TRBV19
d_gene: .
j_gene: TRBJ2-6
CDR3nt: TGTGCCAGTAGTATACGAGGGCAGCGCGACTCTGGGGCCAACGTCCTGACTTTC
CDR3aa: CASSIRGQRDSGANVLTF

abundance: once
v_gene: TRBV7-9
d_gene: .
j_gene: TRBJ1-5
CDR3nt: TGTGCCAGCAGCTTAGTAGGGGTAGATCAGCCCCAGCATTTT
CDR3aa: CASSLVGVDQPQHF

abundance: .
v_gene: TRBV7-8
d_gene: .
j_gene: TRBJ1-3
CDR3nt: TGTGCCAGCAGCTTAGACGGGTATTCGGGGTTTGGAAACACCATATATTTT
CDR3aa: CASSLDGYSGFGNTIYF

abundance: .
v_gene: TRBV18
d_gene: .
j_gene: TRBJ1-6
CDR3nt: TGTGCCAGCTCACCACCCGGACAAGAGTCGTATAATTCACCCCTCCACTTT
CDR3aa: CASSPPGQESYNSPLHF

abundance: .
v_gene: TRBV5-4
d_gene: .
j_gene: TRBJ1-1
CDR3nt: TGTGCCAGTCAACAGGGATACACTGAAGCTTTCTTT
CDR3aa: CASQQGYTEAFF

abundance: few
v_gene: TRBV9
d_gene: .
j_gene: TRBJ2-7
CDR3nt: TGTGCCAGCAGCCCCCCCGACACCTACGAGCAGTACTTC
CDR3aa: CASSPPDTYEQYF